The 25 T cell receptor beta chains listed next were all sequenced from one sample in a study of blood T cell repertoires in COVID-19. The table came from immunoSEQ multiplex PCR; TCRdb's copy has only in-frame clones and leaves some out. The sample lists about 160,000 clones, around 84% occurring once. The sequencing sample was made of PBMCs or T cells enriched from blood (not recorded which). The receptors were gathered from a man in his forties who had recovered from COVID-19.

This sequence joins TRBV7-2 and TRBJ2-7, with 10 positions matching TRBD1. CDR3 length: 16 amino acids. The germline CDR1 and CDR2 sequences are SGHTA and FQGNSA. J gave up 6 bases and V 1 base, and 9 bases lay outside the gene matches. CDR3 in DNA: TGTGCCAGCAGCTTAGTACTCGTGGACAGGGGGGGCGAGCAGTACTTC. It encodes CASSLVLVDRGGEQYF. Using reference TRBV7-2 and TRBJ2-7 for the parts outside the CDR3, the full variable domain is GAGVSQSPSNKVTEKGKDVELRCDPISGHTALYWYRQSLGQGLEFLIYFQGNSAPDKSGLPSDRFSAERTGGSVSTLTIQRTQQEDSAVYLCASSLVLVDRGGEQYFGPGTRLTVT.

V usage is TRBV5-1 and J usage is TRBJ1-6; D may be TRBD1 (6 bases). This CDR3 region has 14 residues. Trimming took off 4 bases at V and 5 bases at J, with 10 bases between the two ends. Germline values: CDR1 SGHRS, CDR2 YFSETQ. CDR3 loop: CASSATGDNSPLHF. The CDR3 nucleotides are TGCGCCAGCAGCGCGACAGGCGATAATTCACCCCTCCACTTT.

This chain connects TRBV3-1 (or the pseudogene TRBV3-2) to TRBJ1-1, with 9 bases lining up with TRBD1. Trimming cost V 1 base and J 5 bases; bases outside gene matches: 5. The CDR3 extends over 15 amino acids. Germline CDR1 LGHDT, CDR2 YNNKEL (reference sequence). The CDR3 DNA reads TGTGCCAGCAGCCAAGCGGGGACAGGGAGGACTGAAGCTTTCTTT. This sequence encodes CASSQAGTGRTEAFF.

CDR3 residues: CATSDWGPLYWTGWDTIYF. The CDR3 DNA reads as TGTGCCACCAGTGATTGGGGGCCCTTGTACTGGACAGGTTGGGACACCATATATTTT. The J gene is TRBJ1-3, the V gene TRBV24-1; 7 nucleotides line up with TRBD1. This CDR3 is 19 amino acids long. Trimming took 2 bases from V and 8 from J; bases not matched to a gene: 20. Germline CDR1 and CDR2: KGHDR and SFDVKD.

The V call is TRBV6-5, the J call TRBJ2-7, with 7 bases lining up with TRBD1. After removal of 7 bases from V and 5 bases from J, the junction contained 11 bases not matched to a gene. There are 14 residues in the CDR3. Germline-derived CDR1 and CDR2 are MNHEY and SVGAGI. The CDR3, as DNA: TGTGCCAGCACTACTCAGGGGGACCCTGACGAGCAGTACGTC. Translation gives CASTTQGDPDEQYV.

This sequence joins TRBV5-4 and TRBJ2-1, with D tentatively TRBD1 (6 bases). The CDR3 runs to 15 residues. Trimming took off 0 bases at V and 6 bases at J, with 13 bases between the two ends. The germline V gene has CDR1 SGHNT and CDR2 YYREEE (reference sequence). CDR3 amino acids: CASSLGRRGGNEQFF. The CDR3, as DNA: TGTGCCAGCAGCTTGGGCCGCCGAGGGGGCAATGAGCAGTTCTTC.

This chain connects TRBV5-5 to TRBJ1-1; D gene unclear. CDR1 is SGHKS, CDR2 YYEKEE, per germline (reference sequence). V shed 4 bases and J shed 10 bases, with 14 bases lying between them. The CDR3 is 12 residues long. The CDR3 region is CASSIGLLGAFF. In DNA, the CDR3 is TGTGCCAGCAGCATAGGACTGCTTGGAGCTTTCTTT.

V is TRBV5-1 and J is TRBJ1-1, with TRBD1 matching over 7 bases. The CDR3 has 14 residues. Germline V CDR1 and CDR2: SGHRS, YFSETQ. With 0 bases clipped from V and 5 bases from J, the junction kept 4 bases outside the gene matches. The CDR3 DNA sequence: TGCGCCAGCAGCTTGGACAGGGGTCGGACTGAAGCTTTCTTT. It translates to CASSLDRGRTEAFF.

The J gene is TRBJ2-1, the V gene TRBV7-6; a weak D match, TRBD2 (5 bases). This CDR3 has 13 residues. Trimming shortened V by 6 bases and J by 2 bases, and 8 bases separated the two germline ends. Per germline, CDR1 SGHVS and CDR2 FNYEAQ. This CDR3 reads CASSPGTYNEQFF. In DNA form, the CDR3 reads TGTGCCAGCAGTCCCGGGACCTACAATGAGCAGTTCTTC.

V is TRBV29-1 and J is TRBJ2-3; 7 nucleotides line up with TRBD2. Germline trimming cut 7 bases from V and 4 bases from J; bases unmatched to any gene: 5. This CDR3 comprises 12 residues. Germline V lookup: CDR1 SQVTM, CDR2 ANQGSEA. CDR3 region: CSASGGADTQYF. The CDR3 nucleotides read TGCAGCGCTAGTGGGGGGGCAGATACGCAGTATTTT.

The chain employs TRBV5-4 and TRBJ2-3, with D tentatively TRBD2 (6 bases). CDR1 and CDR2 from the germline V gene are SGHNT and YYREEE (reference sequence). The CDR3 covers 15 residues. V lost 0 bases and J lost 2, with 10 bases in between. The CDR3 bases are TGTGCCAGCAGCTTGGAGGGCGGGGCCACAGATACGCAGTATTTT. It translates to CASSLEGGATDTQYF.

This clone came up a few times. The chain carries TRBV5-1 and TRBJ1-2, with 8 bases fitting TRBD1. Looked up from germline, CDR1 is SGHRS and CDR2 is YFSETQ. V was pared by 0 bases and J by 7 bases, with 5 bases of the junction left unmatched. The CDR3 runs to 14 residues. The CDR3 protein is CASSLEAGGGGYTF. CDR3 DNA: TGCGCCAGCAGCTTGGAGGCAGGGGGCGGTGGCTACACCTTC.

The CDR3 DNA sequence: TGTGCCAGCAGCCCATCGGGACTAGCGGGGGCAGATACGCAGTATTTT. Amino acid sequence: CASSPSGLAGADTQYF. V is TRBV5-5 and J is TRBJ2-3, with 14 bases that match TRBD2. CDR1 is SGHKS, CDR2 YYEKEE, per germline (reference sequence). The CDR3 extends over 16 amino acids. V lost 4 bases to trimming and J lost 4 bases; unmatched junction nucleotides: 5.

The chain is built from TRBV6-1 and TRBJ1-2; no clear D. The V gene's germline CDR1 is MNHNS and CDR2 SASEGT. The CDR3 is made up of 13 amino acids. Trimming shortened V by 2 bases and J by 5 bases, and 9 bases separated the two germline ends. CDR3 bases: TGTGCCAGCAGTGAATACGGGGTTTATGGCTACACCTTC. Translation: CASSEYGVYGYTF.

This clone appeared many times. This CDR3 is CSVQGGGNTEAFF. CDR3 bases: TGCAGCGTCCAGGGGGGCGGGAACACTGAAGCTTTCTTT. The chain carries TRBV29-1 and TRBJ1-1; 7 bases fit TRBD1. Germline assignment: CDR1 SQVTM and CDR2 ANQGSEA. This CDR3 comprises 13 residues. The V gene end was trimmed by 6 bases and the J gene end by 1 base; junction bases not matched to a gene: 5.

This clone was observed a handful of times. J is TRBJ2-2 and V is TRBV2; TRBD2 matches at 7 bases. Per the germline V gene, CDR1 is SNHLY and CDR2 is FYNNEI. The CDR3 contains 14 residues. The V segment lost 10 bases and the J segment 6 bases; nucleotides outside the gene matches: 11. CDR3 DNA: TGTGCCATGGCGGGGAGGGAGTCCGCCGGGGAGCTGTTTTTT. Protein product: CAMAGRESAGELFF. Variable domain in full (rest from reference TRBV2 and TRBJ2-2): EPEVTQTPSHQVTQMGQEVILRCVPISNHLYFYWYRQILGQKVEFLVSFYNNEISEKSEIFDDQFSVERPDGSNFTLKIRSTKLEDSAMYFCAMAGRESAGELFFGEGSRLTVL.

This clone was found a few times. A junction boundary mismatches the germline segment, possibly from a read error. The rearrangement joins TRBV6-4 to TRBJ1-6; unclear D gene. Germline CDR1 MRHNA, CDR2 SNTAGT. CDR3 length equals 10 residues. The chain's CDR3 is CRPSGSPLHF. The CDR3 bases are TGCCGCCCCTCGGGTTCACCCCTCCACTTT.

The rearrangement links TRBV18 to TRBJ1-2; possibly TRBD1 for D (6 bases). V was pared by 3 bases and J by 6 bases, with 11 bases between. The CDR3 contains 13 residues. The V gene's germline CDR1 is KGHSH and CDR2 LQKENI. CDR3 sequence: CASSPEQGNGYTF. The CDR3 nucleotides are TGTGCCAGCTCACCGGAACAGGGAAATGGCTACACCTTC.

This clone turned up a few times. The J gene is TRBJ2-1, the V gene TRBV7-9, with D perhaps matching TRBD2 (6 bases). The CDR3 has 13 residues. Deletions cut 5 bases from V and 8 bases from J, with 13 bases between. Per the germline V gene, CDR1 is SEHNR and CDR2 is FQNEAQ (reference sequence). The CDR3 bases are TGTGCCAGCAGCCCCCCCGGGGGTGATGAGCAGTTCTTC. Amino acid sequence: CASSPPGGDEQFF.

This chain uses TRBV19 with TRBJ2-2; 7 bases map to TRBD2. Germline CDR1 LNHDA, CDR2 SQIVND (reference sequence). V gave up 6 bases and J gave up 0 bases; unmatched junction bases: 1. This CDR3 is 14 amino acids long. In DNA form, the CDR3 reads TGTGCCAGTAGGGCGGGGGCGAACACCGGGGAGCTGTTTTTT. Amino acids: CASRAGANTGELFF.

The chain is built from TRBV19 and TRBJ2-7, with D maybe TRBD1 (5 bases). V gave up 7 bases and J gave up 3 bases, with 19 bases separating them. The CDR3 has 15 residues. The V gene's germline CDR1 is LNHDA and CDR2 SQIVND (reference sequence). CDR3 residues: CASTPSWQGSYEQYF. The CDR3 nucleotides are TGTGCCAGTACCCCCTCTTGGCAGGGCAGCTACGAGCAGTACTTC.

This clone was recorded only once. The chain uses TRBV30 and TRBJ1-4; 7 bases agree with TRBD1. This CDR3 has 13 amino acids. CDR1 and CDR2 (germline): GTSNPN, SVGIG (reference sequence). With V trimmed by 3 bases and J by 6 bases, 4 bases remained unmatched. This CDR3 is CAWSLGTDEKLFF. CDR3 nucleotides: TGTGCCTGGAGCCTTGGGACAGATGAAAAACTGTTTTTT.

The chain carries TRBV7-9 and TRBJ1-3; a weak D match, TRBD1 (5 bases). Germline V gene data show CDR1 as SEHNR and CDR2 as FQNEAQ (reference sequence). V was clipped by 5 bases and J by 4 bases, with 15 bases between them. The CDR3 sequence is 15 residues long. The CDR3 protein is CASSPRAEAGNTIYF. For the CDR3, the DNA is TGTGCCAGCAGCCCCAGGGCCGAAGCCGGAAACACCATATATTTT.

As DNA, the CDR3 is TGTGCCAGCACCCCTACAGCGGGGAGTTCCTACGAGCAGTACGTC. Translated: CASTPTAGSSYEQYV. This rearrangement joins TRBV9 to TRBJ2-7; 7 bases are a match to TRBD2. This CDR3 has 15 amino acids. CDR1 and CDR2 from the germline V gene are SGDLS and YYNGEE. Trimming at V came to 6 bases and at J to 1 base, leaving 10 bases not matched to a gene.

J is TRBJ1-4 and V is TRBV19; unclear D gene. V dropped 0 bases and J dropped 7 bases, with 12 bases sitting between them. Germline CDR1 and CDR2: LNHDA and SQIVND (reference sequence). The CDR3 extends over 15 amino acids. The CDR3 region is CASSIDSMTGEKLFF. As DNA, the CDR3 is TGTGCCAGTAGTATAGATTCTATGACGGGTGAAAAACTGTTTTTT.